Each of the 22 T cell receptor beta chains below was sequenced from the same sample in a study of cytomegalovirus exposure and HLA in healthy donors. The primer mix had 60 Vbeta and 13 Jbeta primers. Clones were sequenced by immunoSEQ multiplex PCR, and TCRdb holds only the in-frame ones, with some missing. The sample carries roughly 160,000 clones, approximately 73% recorded once. Sequenced: PBMCs. The source is a young woman in good health and CMV-seropositive.

The CDR3: CTSSHPSAGPAKNIQYF. The CDR3 DNA is TGCACCAGCAGCCATCCTTCGGCGGGGCCGGCCAAAAACATTCAGTACTTC. This chain links TRBV1 with TRBJ2-4; the table's TRBD2 call for D was not verified on the DNA. TRBV1 is listed as a pseudogene. This CDR3 is 17 amino acids long.

The chain combines TRBV11-1 with TRBJ2-1; 8 bases are a match to TRBD2. V dropped 5 bases and J dropped 9; count of bases not matched to a gene: 9. The length of the CDR3 is 14 residues. Germline CDR1 and CDR2: SGHAT and FQDESV (reference sequence). Here the CDR3 reads CASSPGLAGAEQFF. CDR3 sequence (DNA): TGTGCCAGCAGCCCGGGGCTAGCGGGTGCTGAGCAGTTCTTC.

The chain has TRBV28 and TRBJ1-5; no clear D gene. This CDR3 has 14 residues. V lost 7 bases and J 0 bases, leaving 10 bases between the germline ends. Germline CDR1 reads MDHEN; CDR2 reads SYDVKM. Written as DNA, the CDR3 is TGTGCCAGCACCCGGACTTATAGCAATCAGCCCCAGCATTTT. Translation: CASTRTYSNQPQHF.

The chain recombines TRBV18 with TRBJ2-3; maybe TRBD2 (5 bases). Germline CDR1 KGHSH, CDR2 LQKENI. This CDR3 comprises 15 residues. The V and J ends lost 1 base and 1 base respectively, with 9 bases between them. CDR3 sequence: CASSPQGGGTDTQYF. The CDR3 nucleotides are TGTGCCAGCTCACCACAAGGAGGCGGCACAGATACGCAGTATTTT.

The chain combines TRBV6-5 with TRBJ2-5, with 7 bases aligning to TRBD2. V trimming: 1 base; J trimming: 0 bases; junction bases outside the gene matches: 2. The germline V gene has CDR1 MNHEY and CDR2 SVGAGI. The CDR3 sequence is 15 residues long. This chain's CDR3 is CASSYWGGDQETQYF. The CDR3 DNA reads as TGTGCCAGCAGTTACTGGGGGGGGGACCAAGAGACCCAGTACTTC.

The chain recombines TRBV10-3 with TRBJ2-5, with D possibly TRBD2 on 7 matching bases. The CDR3 contains 15 residues. V shed 1 base and J shed 2 bases, with 11 bases lying between them. Germline V gene sequence: CDR1 ENHRY, CDR2 SYGVKD. CDR3 region: CAISEFGGTQETQYF. Here the CDR3 DNA reads TGTGCCATCAGTGAGTTCGGGGGGACACAAGAGACCCAGTACTTC.

The V call is TRBV11-2, the J call TRBJ2-1; possible D gene TRBD1, 7 bases. The CDR3 spans 16 residues. Germline V gene lookup returns CDR1 SGHAT and CDR2 FQNNGV. V was clipped by 5 bases and J by 3 bases, with 17 bases between them. The CDR3: CASSPTRGTDYNEQFF. The CDR3 DNA reads TGTGCCAGCAGCCCCACCCGGGGGACAGACTACAATGAGCAGTTCTTC.

This clone has a single count. V gene TRBV10-3 combines with J gene TRBJ2-5, with 8 bases matching TRBD2. This CDR3 comprises 13 residues. Losses at the gene ends were 8 bases for V and 2 bases for J; bases not matched to a gene: 4. The germline V gene encodes CDR1 ENHRY and CDR2 SYGVKD. CDR3 protein: CAIDGGGQETQYF. For the CDR3, the DNA is TGTGCCATCGACGGGGGGGGACAAGAGACCCAGTACTTC.

The chain has TRBV19 and TRBJ1-2; D is unclear. Trimming removed 3 bases at V and 0 bases at J, with 8 bases between. The CDR3 contains 14 residues. Germline V CDR1 and CDR2: LNHDA, SQIVND (reference sequence). Here the CDR3 reads CASSMGRANYGYTF. The CDR3 DNA sequence: TGTGCCAGTAGTATGGGCAGAGCTAACTATGGCTACACCTTC.

The rearrangement links TRBV4-3 to TRBJ2-7; 10 nucleotides agree with TRBD1. J lost 3 bases, V lost 4 bases, and 6 bases had no gene match. From germline, CDR1 is LGHNA and CDR2 YSLEER. This CDR3 contains 15 residues. The CDR3 region is CASSLETGGYYEQYF. DNA for the CDR3: TGCGCCAGCAGCCTTGAGACAGGGGGCTACTACGAGCAGTACTTC.

There are a few counts of this clone. CDR3 bases: TGCGCCAGCAGCCCCGGGGGGACCTACGAGCAGTACTTC. Translated: CASSPGGTYEQYF. This rearrangement joins TRBV4-1 to TRBJ2-7; TRBD2 matches 7 bases. CDR3 length equals 13 residues. J lost 2 bases, V lost 4 bases, and 2 bases had no gene match. Germline assignment: CDR1 MGHRA and CDR2 YSYEKL.

This chain links TRBV30 with TRBJ2-7; 11 bases fit TRBD1. Germline CDR1 and CDR2: GTSNPN and SVGIG (reference sequence). CDR3 length: 17 amino acids. Trimming removed 8 bases from V and 3 bases from J; junction bases left unmatched: 18. For the CDR3, the DNA is TGTGCCCGCAAACGGGGACAGGGGGGCCATCCTATCTACGAGCAGTACTTC. Translated: CARKRGQGGHPIYEQYF.

A few counts support this clone. The rearrangement links TRBV28 to TRBJ1-5; maybe TRBD1 (5 bases). CDR3 length: 13 amino acids. Germline lookup yields CDR1 MDHEN and CDR2 SYDVKM. Trimming left V 5 bases short and J 3 bases short, with 8 bases between. CDR3 nucleotides: TGTGCCAGCAGTCGGGGGTACAATCAGCCCCAGCATTTT. Encoded protein: CASSRGYNQPQHF.

DNA for the CDR3: TGTGCCAGCAGCTCACGTTCTACAGGGGGCAATGAAAAACTGTTTTTT. Translating gives CASSSRSTGGNEKLFF. The rearrangement joins TRBV7-9 to TRBJ1-4; TRBD1 matches at 9 bases. The germline V gene has CDR1 SEHNR and CDR2 FQNEAQ (reference sequence). With 4 bases clipped from V and 5 bases from J, the junction kept 8 bases outside the gene matches. The CDR3 sequence is 16 residues long.

The rearrangement joins TRBV5-1 to TRBJ2-2, with 10 bases aligning to TRBD2. The ends lost 5 bases at V and 6 bases at J; junction bases unmatched: 10. This CDR3 is built from 16 residues. In germline, CDR1 is SGHRS, CDR2 YFSETQ. CDR3 nucleotides: TGCGCCAGCAGTTCACCTGAGCGGGGGGGCTCCGGGGAGCTGTTTTTT. This gives the protein CASSSPERGGSGELFF. Variable domain in full (rest from reference TRBV5-1 and TRBJ2-2): KAGVTQTPRYLIKTRGQQVTLSCSPISGHRSVSWYQQTPGQGLQFLFEYFSETQRNKGNFPGRFSGRQFSNSRSEMNVSTLELGDSALYLCASSSPERGGSGELFFGEGSRLTVL.

The chain uses TRBV7-3 and TRBJ2-3; no definite D call. CDR3 length equals 15 residues. Trimming pared 6 bases from V and 3 bases from J, leaving 16 bases between. Per germline, CDR1 SGHTA and CDR2 FQGTGA. The CDR3 protein is CASSPTPLDTDTQYF. The CDR3, as DNA: TGTGCCAGCAGTCCCACTCCGCTCGATACAGATACGCAGTATTTT.

The CDR3 DNA follows: TGTGCCAGCAGTTTAAAGGGGGTTTGGAACTATGGCTACACCTTC. It translates to CASSLKGVWNYGYTF. The rearrangement links TRBV27 to TRBJ1-2; maybe TRBD1 (6 bases). V was trimmed by 2 bases and J by 2 bases, leaving 12 bases between them. This CDR3 is built from 15 residues. Germline assignment: CDR1 MNHEY and CDR2 SMNVEV (reference sequence).

CDR3 bases: TGTGCCAGCAGCGATACGGACAGAAACTACGAGCAGTACTTC. Protein sequence: CASSDTDRNYEQYF. This chain links TRBV11-2 with TRBJ2-7; a possible D gene is TRBD1 (6 bases). CDR1 SGHAT and CDR2 FQNNGV come from the germline V gene. This CDR3 has 14 amino acids. V was pared by 5 bases and J by 3 bases, with 14 bases between.

This CDR3 reads CASSLERGGSGELFF. The CDR3 DNA is TGTGCCAGCAGCTTAGAACGGGGGGGCTCCGGGGAGCTGTTTTTT. The chain recombines TRBV7-6 with TRBJ2-2; TRBD2 matches 8 bases. The V gene's germline CDR1 is SGHVS and CDR2 FNYEAQ. Trimming took 1 base from V and 6 from J; bases not matched to a gene: 4. The length of the CDR3 is 15 residues.

The chain couples TRBV28 to TRBJ2-7; D unclear. Germline CDR1 and CDR2: MDHEN and SYDVKM. This CDR3 contains 12 residues. Trimming took 6 bases from V and 3 from J, leaving 9 bases between them. CDR3 DNA sequence: TGTGCCAGCAGCTCCCCAGGCTACGAGCAGTACTTC. Its protein product is CASSSPGYEQYF.

V and J are TRBV5-4 and TRBJ2-3; TRBD2 matches at 11 bases. Germline loops: CDR1 SGHNT, CDR2 YYREEE (reference sequence). This CDR3 comprises 16 residues. The ends lost 2 bases at V and 1 base at J; junction bases unmatched: 3. The CDR3: CASSFPGLAGTDTQYF. The CDR3 DNA is TGTGCCAGCAGCTTTCCGGGACTAGCGGGCACAGATACGCAGTATTTT.

The chain has TRBV6-1 and TRBJ2-6; no definite D call. This CDR3 is 12 amino acids long. Germline CDR1 MNHNS, CDR2 SASEGT. The germline V and J ends were trimmed by 5 bases and 10 bases, with 9 bases remaining between them. This CDR3 reads CASSPRRNVLTF. The CDR3 coding sequence is TGTGCCAGCAGTCCCCGCAGGAACGTCCTGACTTTC.